This T cell receptor (beta chain) was obtained from a study of radiotherapy plus CTLA-4 blockade in lung cancer. Study overall: Of all patients, 15% to 20% responded objectively and around 31% showed disease control.

Assay used: immunoSEQ multiplex PCR; TCRdb lists only in-frame clones, some missing. The sample has more than 55,000 clones, around four fifths seen once. Trimming stripped 4 bases from V and 4 bases from J, with 15 bases between. Germline V CDR1 and CDR2: SGHRS, YFSETQ. There are 16 residues in the CDR3. The gene calls are TRBV5-1 and TRBJ2-6; possibly TRBD2 for D (5 bases). This material consisted of peripheral blood, taken from a patient treated with radiotherapy plus ipilimumab. The sequence was obtained from a human donor with non-small cell lung cancer who had a partial response to radiotherapy plus ipilimumab. This CDR3 is CASSPEVGTGANVLTF. The CDR3, as DNA: TGCGCCAGCAGCCCGGAGGTGGGAACCGGGGCCAACGTCCTGACTTTC.